Sequencing of this T cell receptor beta chain was carried out in a study of T cells after yellow fever vaccination. Study findings and constraints: Post-booster samples contained most primary-vaccination clones (about 96% CD4, roughly 88% CD8).

TCRdb re-called the 5' RACE reads through MiXCR, storing one row per CDR3 protein. The table lists some 400,000 distinct CDR3 sequences, 6.2% of them singletons. This CDR3 region has 17 residues. V was cut by 2 bases and J by 2 bases, with 20 bases left in between. Germline assignment: CDR1 SGHRS and CDR2 YFSETQ. This clonotype was recorded at least ten times. Its specificity is not known. This sample comprised PBMCs, obtained 5 days after the yellow fever booster vaccination. V is TRBV5-1 and J is TRBJ2-7; weak D call: TRBD1 (6 bases). The source is a man under 40 who received the YFV17D yellow fever vaccine. The CDR3 region is CASSFRDTASSPYEQYF. The DNA for the CDR3 is TGCGCCAGCAGCTTCCGGGACACGGCGTCGAGTCCCTACGAGCAGTACTTC.